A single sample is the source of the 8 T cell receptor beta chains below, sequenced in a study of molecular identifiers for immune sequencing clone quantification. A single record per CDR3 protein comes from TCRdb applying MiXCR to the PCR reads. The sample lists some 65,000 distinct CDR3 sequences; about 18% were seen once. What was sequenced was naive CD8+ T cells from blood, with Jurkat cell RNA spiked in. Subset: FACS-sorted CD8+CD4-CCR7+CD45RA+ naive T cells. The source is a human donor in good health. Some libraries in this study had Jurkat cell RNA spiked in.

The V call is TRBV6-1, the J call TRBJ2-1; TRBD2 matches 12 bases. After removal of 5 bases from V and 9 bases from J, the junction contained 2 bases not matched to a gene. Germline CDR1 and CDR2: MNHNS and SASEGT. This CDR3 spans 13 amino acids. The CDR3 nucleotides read TGTGCCAGCAGTCCTAGCGGGAGGGTTGAGCAGTTCTTC. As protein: CASSPSGRVEQFF.

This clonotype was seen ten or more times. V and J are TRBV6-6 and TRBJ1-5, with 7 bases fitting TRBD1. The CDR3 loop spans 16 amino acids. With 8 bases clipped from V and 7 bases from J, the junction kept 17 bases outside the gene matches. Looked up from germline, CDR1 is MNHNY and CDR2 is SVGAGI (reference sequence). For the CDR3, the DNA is TGTGCCAGCGAAACATCCCTACAGGGGCCACGGCAGCCCCAGCATTTT. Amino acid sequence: CASETSLQGPRQPQHF.

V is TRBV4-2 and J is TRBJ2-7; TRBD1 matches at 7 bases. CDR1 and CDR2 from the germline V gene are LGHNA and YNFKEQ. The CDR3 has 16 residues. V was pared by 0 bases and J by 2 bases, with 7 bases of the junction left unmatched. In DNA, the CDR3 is TGTGCCAGCAGCCAAGAAGGGGGCATTTACACCTACGAGCAGTACTTC. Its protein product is CASSQEGGIYTYEQYF.

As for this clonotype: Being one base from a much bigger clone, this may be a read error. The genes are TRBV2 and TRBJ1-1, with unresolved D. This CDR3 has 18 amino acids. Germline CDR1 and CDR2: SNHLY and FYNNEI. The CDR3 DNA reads TGTGCCTGCAGTGAAGCTTCCTGGCCGACAATCACGAACACTGAAGCTTTCTTT. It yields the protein CACSEASWPTITNTEAFF.

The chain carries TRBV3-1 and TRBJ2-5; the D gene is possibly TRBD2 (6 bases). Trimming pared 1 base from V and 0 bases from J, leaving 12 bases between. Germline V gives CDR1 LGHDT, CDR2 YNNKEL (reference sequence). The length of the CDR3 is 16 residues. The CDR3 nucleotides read TGTGCCAGCAGCCAAGGCTGGGGGAGGTACCAAGAGACCCAGTACTTC. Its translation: CASSQGWGRYQETQYF.

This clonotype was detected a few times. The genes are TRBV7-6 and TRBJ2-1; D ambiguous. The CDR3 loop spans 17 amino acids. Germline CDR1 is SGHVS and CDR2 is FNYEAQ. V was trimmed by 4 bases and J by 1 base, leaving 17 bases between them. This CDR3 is CASSSATLSSSYNEQFF. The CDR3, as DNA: TGTGCCAGCAGCTCCGCGACCCTCTCCTCATCCTACAATGAGCAGTTCTTC.

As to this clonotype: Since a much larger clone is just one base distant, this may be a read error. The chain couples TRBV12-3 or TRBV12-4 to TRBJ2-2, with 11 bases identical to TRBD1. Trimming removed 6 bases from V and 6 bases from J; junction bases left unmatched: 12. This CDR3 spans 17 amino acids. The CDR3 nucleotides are TGTGCCAGCAGCTCCGAGGACAGGGGGCGGTCCGCCGGGGAGCTGTTTTTT. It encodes CASSSEDRGRSAGELFF.

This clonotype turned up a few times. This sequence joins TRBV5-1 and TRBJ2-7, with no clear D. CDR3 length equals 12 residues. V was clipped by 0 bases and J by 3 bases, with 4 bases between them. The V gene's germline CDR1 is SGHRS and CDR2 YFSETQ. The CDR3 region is CASSLDFYEQYF. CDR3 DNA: TGCGCCAGCAGCTTGGATTTCTACGAGCAGTACTTC.